Below, 10 T cell receptor beta chains from the same sample are listed, as sequenced in a study of molecular identifiers for immune sequencing clone quantification. One entry per CDR3 protein results from TCRdb running MiXCR on the PCR reads. The table has tens of thousands of distinct CDR3 sequences, less than 20% seen once. The sequencing input was naive CD8+ T cells from blood, with Jurkat cell RNA spiked in. Subset indicated: FACS-sorted CD8+CD4-CCR7+CD45RA+ naive T cells. The origin of the receptors is a human donor in good health. Some libraries in this study had Jurkat cell RNA spiked in.

Many counts were recorded for this clonotype. DNA of the CDR3: TGCGCCTCGCAACTCCGGGGCTCGGGCTATGGCTACACCTTC. Translating it yields CASQLRGSGYGYTF. The rearrangement links TRBV4-3 to TRBJ1-2, with D maybe TRBD1 (5 bases). The length of the CDR3 is 14 residues. From germline, CDR1 is LGHNA and CDR2 YSLEER. Trimming shortened V by 11 bases and J by 4 bases, and 20 bases separated the two germline ends.

In the case of this clonotype: Germline is not matched at one junction end, which may reflect a read error. This sequence joins TRBV4-1 and TRBJ1-5, with D maybe TRBD1 (6 bases). Per germline, CDR1 MGHRA and CDR2 YSYEKL. This CDR3 comprises 16 residues. The CDR3 DNA reads TGCGCCAGCAGCCAAGTTCAGGGGACTAGCAATCAGCCCCAGCGTTTT. The encoded protein is CASSQVQGTSNQPQRF.

This clonotype was detected many times. The rearrangement links TRBV3-1 to TRBJ2-1, with D perhaps given as TRBD1 or TRBD2 (5 bases each). V was pared by 3 bases and J by 5 bases, with 23 bases between. Germline V lookup: CDR1 LGHDT, CDR2 YNNKEL (reference sequence). The CDR3 totals 18 residues. CDR3 sequence (DNA): TGTGCCAGCAGCCAGTTATGGGACCGCAAGAGACCTAACAATGAGCAGTTCTTC. It specifies CASSQLWDRKRPNNEQFF.

This clonotype showed up many times. The rearrangement uses TRBV28 and TRBJ2-5; no definite D call. The V gene's germline CDR1 is MDHEN and CDR2 SYDVKM. Trimming took off 6 bases at V and 3 bases at J, with 8 bases between the two ends. The CDR3 has 12 residues. The CDR3 region is CASSPPEETQYF. Written as DNA, the CDR3 is TGTGCCAGCAGCCCCCCTGAAGAGACCCAGTACTTC.

This clonotype came up many times. The V call is TRBV15, the J call TRBJ2-7; 9 nucleotides align to TRBD2. The CDR3 has 15 residues. Germline-derived CDR1 and CDR2 are LNHNV and YYDKDF (reference sequence). V lost 3 bases and J lost 3; bases outside the gene matches: 6. Here the CDR3 DNA reads TGTGCCACCAGCAGCCCTAGCGGGATGGGCTACGAGCAGTACTTC. It is translated as CATSSPSGMGYEQYF.

The chain joins TRBV13 to TRBJ2-1; TRBD2 matches 8 bases. Germline values: CDR1 PRHDT, CDR2 FYEKMQ (reference sequence). This CDR3 has 13 amino acids. J was trimmed by 6 bases and V by 5 bases; bases with no gene match: 3. The CDR3 DNA reads as TGTGCCAGCAGCCCCACTAGCGGCAATGAGCAGTTCTTC. Translation gives CASSPTSGNEQFF.

For this clonotype: A much larger clone differs by one base, so this may be a read error. The CDR3 does not end in the conserved phenylalanine or tryptophan, so this is likely a read error. The chain recombines TRBV7-9 with TRBJ2-3; D is unclear. This CDR3 has 11 amino acids. The V and J ends lost 5 bases and 5 bases respectively, with 5 bases between them. CDR1 and CDR2 (germline): SEHNR, FQNEAQ (reference sequence). The CDR3, as DNA: TGTGCCAGCAGCGTCGAAGATACGCAGTATTCT. Translation gives CASSVEDTQYS.

This clonotype was detected ten times or more. The gene calls are TRBV6-5 and TRBJ1-1, with unresolved D. There are 12 residues in the CDR3. Germline V lookup: CDR1 MNHEY, CDR2 SVGAGI. V was pared by 5 bases and J by 0 bases, with 4 bases between. The CDR3, as DNA: TGTGCCAGCAGTACCATGAACACTGAAGCTTTCTTT. Amino acid sequence: CASSTMNTEAFF.

As regards this clonotype: This may stem from a read error, because a much larger clone lies one nucleotide away. This chain links TRBV11-2 with TRBJ2-1, with 11 positions matching TRBD2. The CDR3 contains 17 residues. CDR1 is SGHAT, CDR2 FQNNGV, per germline. The CDR3 DNA is TGTGCCAGCAGCTTAGCCCGGGGACTAGCGGTATACAATGAGCAGTCCTTC. The encoded protein is CASSLARGLAVYNEQSF.

The table lists this clonotype with many counts. The chain is built from TRBV5-1 and TRBJ2-7, with D maybe TRBD2 (7 bases). Germline CDR1 and CDR2: SGHRS and YFSETQ. Trimming took 0 bases from V and 3 from J, leaving 13 bases between them. The CDR3 sequence is 15 residues long. The CDR3 DNA follows: TGCGCCAGCAGCTTGGACGGGGGAGGGGGCTACGAGCAGTACTTC. Its translation: CASSLDGGGGYEQYF.